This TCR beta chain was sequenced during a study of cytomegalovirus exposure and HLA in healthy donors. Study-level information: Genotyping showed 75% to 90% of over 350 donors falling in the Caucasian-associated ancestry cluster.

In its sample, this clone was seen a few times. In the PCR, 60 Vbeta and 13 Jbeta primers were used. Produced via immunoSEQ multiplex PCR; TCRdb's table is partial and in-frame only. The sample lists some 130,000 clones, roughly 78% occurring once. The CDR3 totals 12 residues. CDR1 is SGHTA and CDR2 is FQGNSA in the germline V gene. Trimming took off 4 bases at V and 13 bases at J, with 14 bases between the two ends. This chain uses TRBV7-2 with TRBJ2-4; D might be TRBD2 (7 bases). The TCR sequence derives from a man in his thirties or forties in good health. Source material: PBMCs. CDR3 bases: TGTGCCAGCAGCTACGCGGGGGCAGGACAGTACTTC. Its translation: CASSYAGAGQYF.